The sequence of this TCR beta chain was determined in a study of blood T cell repertoires in COVID-19. V lost 6 bases to trimming and J lost 8 bases; unmatched junction nucleotides: 6. Per the germline V gene, CDR1 is LNHDA and CDR2 is SQIVND (reference sequence). The length of the CDR3 is 15 residues. Here immunoSEQ multiplex PCR was the method, and the copy in TCRdb shows in-frame clones only, minus some. The table records roughly 300,000 clones, around 90% of them present only once. Participants were aged about 18 to 100 years from about 25 US areas. This TCR came from a woman aged 25 to 39 who had recovered from COVID-19. This chain joins TRBV19 and TRBJ2-1; 14 positions agree with TRBD2. Sequenced input: PBMCs or T cells enriched from blood (not recorded which). CDR3 region: CASRLTSGREYEQFF. CDR3 DNA sequence: TGTGCCAGTAGGCTGACTAGCGGGAGGGAATATGAGCAGTTCTTC.